This TCR beta chain was observed in a study of beta chain features in type 1 diabetes (dated by TCRdb to 2016 to 2019). As for the study more broadly: Patients and healthy donors did not differ in mean age, gender distribution, total cell number or subset yield. Regulatory and stem cell-like memory subsets were obtained from only 8 patients and about eight healthy donors, while naive and central memory subsets were obtained from all 28 donors. A total of some 110 million sorted cells were examined across all samples, and the number of cells per subset was strongly correlated with RNA yield. The study compared the TCRB repertoires of sorted circulating CD4+ T cell subsets in recently diagnosed type 1 diabetes patients with those in matched healthy donors. Overall study results and their limits: Because small numbers of individuals were included in the HLA sub-analyses, any influence of HLA type on TCRB rearrangement was left unresolved. Because cDNA was sequenced instead of genomic DNA, activated cells with high expression could be over-represented, although the groups did not differ in activation or CD3 levels. PCR might favor shorter templates, but patient and control samples were amplified and corrected together, so any skew would affect both groups equally. Naive, central memory and regulatory TCRB repertoires appeared more similar among patients than among healthy donors. Type 1 diabetes patients showed a moderate but significant shortening of TCRB CDR3 length in all four CD4+ subsets. Fewer insertions and more nucleotide deletions at VDJ recombination sites were observed in patients with type 1 diabetes, implying thymic rearrangement abnormalities.

All of the isolated RNA was reverse transcribed with the High Capacity cDNA Reverse Transcription Kit, so expressed TCRB transcripts were sequenced. Deep immunoSEQ sequencing was performed on naive, central memory and regulatory T cell samples, with an average of roughly 3.5 million total reads per sample. Sorted cells were lysed in RLT buffer and RNA was extracted with DNase-treated RNeasy Micro or Mini kits, depending on cell number. Each cell subset was processed separately to prevent cross-contamination, with patient and healthy donor samples processed together. TCRB sequences were amplified from cDNA with the immunoSEQ multiplex PCR, producing 87-bp fragments spanning the CDR3 region. Amplicons were sequenced on the Illumina HiSeq platform. The source study handled its data this way. Synthetic template baselines were used to correct PCR bias computationally, reads within Hamming distance 2 were collapsed, and singletons that could not be merged were discarded. Reads were aligned to IMGT to assign V, D and J genes, CDR3 length, and insertions or deletions at six rearrangement sites. Within each subset, clonotype counts were normalized to the number of sorted cells before true diversity and Gini coefficients were calculated with the tcR R package. The overlap coefficient, calculated on TCRB nucleotide sequences, was used to measure repertoire sharing. As a proxy for the pre-selection repertoire, out-of-frame TCRB sequences from naive cells were analyzed. The source is immuneACCESS, and TCRdb retained only in-frame sequences with V and J called. Part of the clones is not carried over; for the studies checked, unresolved V genes explain less than half of this, and the remainder is unexplained. V, J and clone size reflect that table, while D and trimming were determined from the DNA. The sample includes 500,000 to 700,000 clones, with 15% observed a single time. In total, the top ten clones hold 0.093% of the sample.

About this clone: No cognate antigen has been identified for it. No base qualities exist here, and no much larger clone lies one base off it.

From each donor, a single peripheral blood sample of 100 to 150 mL on average was drawn into heparinised tubes. Using a panel that included CD45RO, CCR7, CD25, CD127, CD95 and CD27, naive, central memory, regulatory and stem cell-like memory CD4+ T cells were sorted on a BD FACSAria II. All sorted populations exceeded 95% purity. PBMCs were isolated immediately by Lymphoprep density gradient centrifugation and stained directly without culture. Samples were stained and sorted in pairs, with one healthy donor and one patient per experiment, so that batch effects were minimized. V has 4 bases trimmed and J has 7 bases trimmed; junction bases matching no gene number 6. The CDR1 and CDR2 encoded by the germline V gene are KGHSH and LQKENI. The CDR3 runs 14 residues from the cysteine to the phenylalanine. Only CDR3 DNA is held: 42 bases, read in frame from base 1.

The sequencing sample was made of naive CD4+ T cells from blood. According to the study, the label for this sample's cell subset or site signals: true naive CD4+ T cells. This TCR was recovered from a man aged 18 to 30 in good health. Rearrangement joined TRBV18 to TRBJ1-5, with 8 bases in between that match TRBD1. The CDR3 reads CASSRAGGRQPQHF. The DNA reads as follows: TGTGCCAGCTCACGAGCAGGGGGCAGGCAGCCCCAGCATTTT.